This record looks at one T cell receptor beta chain sequence and its context. V gave up 4 bases and J gave up 6 bases, with 14 bases separating them. CDR3 length: 14 residues. Per the germline V gene, CDR1 is SGHNT and CDR2 is YYREEE (reference sequence). Assay used: immunoSEQ multiplex PCR; TCRdb lists only in-frame clones, some missing. The data show over 70,000 clones, with around 93% seen just once and roughly 0.35% held by the top ten. The data were taken from a study of technical replicates of blood from several donors. Sequencing used T cells isolated from PBMCs. The sequence was collected from a human donor in good health. The chain recombines TRBV5-4 with TRBJ2-1; maybe TRBD2 (7 bases). CDR3 region: CASSTGGGVNEQFF. Here the CDR3 DNA reads TGTGCCAGCAGCACCGGAGGGGGGGTCAATGAGCAGTTCTTC.